These T cell receptor beta chains were read from a single sample in a study of blood T cell repertoires in COVID-19. Assay used: immunoSEQ multiplex PCR; TCRdb lists only in-frame clones, some missing. The sample contains approximately 220,000 clones, 85% to 90% of which appear only once. The sequencing sample was made of peripheral blood. These receptor sequences come from a man aged 45-65 years with acute or convalescent COVID-19. Both conserved end residues are trimmed from each CDR3. Each record gives: V gene, J gene, CDR3 protein.

V gene: TRBV6-5; J gene: TRBJ2-2; CDR3 protein: ASRPGANTGELF
V gene: TRBV5-1; J gene: TRBJ1-1; CDR3 protein: ASSLASGPNTEAF
V gene: TRBV18; J gene: TRBJ2-3; CDR3 protein: ASSPNSGQSTDTQY
V gene: TRBV3-1/TRBV3-2; J gene: TRBJ1-2; CDR3 protein: ASSPDWTGGKANYGYT
V gene: TRBV5-1; J gene: TRBJ1-1; CDR3 protein: ASSGDSLNTEAF
V gene: TRBV29-1; J gene: TRBJ2-2; CDR3 protein: SVLNVYTGELF
V gene: TRBV7-2; J gene: TRBJ1-5; CDR3 protein: ASSLGTGLNQPQH
V gene: TRBV27; J gene: TRBJ2-1; CDR3 protein: ASRIGTDLYNEQF
V gene: TRBV6-5; J gene: TRBJ1-1; CDR3 protein: ASSTTAQNTEAF
V gene: TRBV5-6; J gene: TRBJ1-2; CDR3 protein: ASSSPEGGLSYGYT
V gene: TRBV2; J gene: TRBJ1-4; CDR3 protein: ASAFDQGSGEKLF
V gene: TRBV6-1; J gene: TRBJ1-1; CDR3 protein: ASSEQQGATEAF
V gene: TRBV5-4; J gene: TRBJ1-2; CDR3 protein: ASSLPRDRALGYT
V gene: TRBV6-5; J gene: TRBJ1-2; CDR3 protein: ASRTTGDWNYGYT
V gene: TRBV5-1; J gene: TRBJ1-4; CDR3 protein: ASSLGADSQIGEKLF
V gene: TRBV7-9; J gene: TRBJ1-3; CDR3 protein: ASSWGRGSSGNTIY
V gene: TRBV18; J gene: TRBJ2-2; CDR3 protein: ASSFGNQNTGELF
V gene: TRBV2; J gene: TRBJ1-3; CDR3 protein: ASSETQKNTIY
V gene: TRBV5-1; J gene: TRBJ1-1; CDR3 protein: ASSPRQGRNTEAF
V gene: TRBV27; J gene: TRBJ1-1; CDR3 protein: ASSSGGGGLSTEAF
V gene: TRBV29-1; J gene: TRBJ2-2; CDR3 protein: SVDPERDRGLAGELF
V gene: TRBV7-9; J gene: TRBJ2-5; CDR3 protein: ASSRWTGVWETQY
V gene: TRBV6-5; J gene: TRBJ1-1; CDR3 protein: ASTQGGVNTEAF
V gene: TRBV13; J gene: TRBJ1-4; CDR3 protein: ASSQGQTGDYEKLF
V gene: TRBV4-2; J gene: TRBJ1-5; CDR3 protein: ASSPGQGSNQPQH
V gene: TRBV6-5; J gene: TRBJ1-6; CDR3 protein: ASSYSMWGPNSPLH
V gene: TRBV12-3/TRBV12-4; J gene: TRBJ2-1; CDR3 protein: ASSLGGNEQF
V gene: TRBV5-1; J gene: TRBJ1-2; CDR3 protein: ASSITGGNYGYT
V gene: TRBV14; J gene: TRBJ2-1; CDR3 protein: ASSQDRGLADEQF
V gene: TRBV12-3/TRBV12-4; J gene: TRBJ2-7; CDR3 protein: ASSLVTYEQY
V gene: TRBV7-9; J gene: TRBJ2-7; CDR3 protein: ASSQGGSSYEQY
V gene: TRBV30; J gene: TRBJ1-3; CDR3 protein: AWGTGNTIY
V gene: TRBV12-2; J gene: TRBJ2-7; CDR3 protein: ASRLARQKAGEQY
V gene: TRBV25-1; J gene: TRBJ1-2; CDR3 protein: ASSEARGLRGYT
V gene: TRBV5-5; J gene: TRBJ1-3; CDR3 protein: ASSPGSSGNTIY
V gene: TRBV6-1; J gene: TRBJ2-2; CDR3 protein: ASSALAGGGNTGELF
V gene: TRBV27; J gene: TRBJ1-5; CDR3 protein: ASSLSRYQPQH
V gene: TRBV6-5; J gene: TRBJ2-1; CDR3 protein: ATEGLYEQF
V gene: TRBV7-9; J gene: TRBJ2-2; CDR3 protein: ASSSSGTGELF
V gene: TRBV5-4; J gene: TRBJ2-2; CDR3 protein: ASSAWTGPTGELF
V gene: TRBV19; J gene: TRBJ2-3; CDR3 protein: ASSTDWGGSDTQY
V gene: TRBV5-1; J gene: TRBJ1-1; CDR3 protein: ASSPDTLNTEAF
V gene: TRBV4-1; J gene: TRBJ1-4; CDR3 protein: ASSRTGTGSRNEKLF
V gene: TRBV19; J gene: TRBJ1-4; CDR3 protein: ASSIHSGKLF
V gene: TRBV2; J gene: TRBJ1-2; CDR3 protein: ASTGTGGFSNYGYT